This TCR beta chain was profiled in a study of lymphopenia after photon versus proton radiotherapy (dated by TCRdb to between 2018 and 2020). Notes on the research overall: Photon and proton radiation therapy were compared by the study for their immunological effects in patients with gastrointestinal tumors who developed high-grade lymphopenia. The cohort comprised roughly 20 patients with gastrointestinal tumors who received either photon or proton therapy and then developed lymphopenia. The study aimed to characterize how the two radiation modalities differ in their impact on the immune system.

CDR1 and CDR2 are read off the germline V gene as SGHRS and YFSETQ. Trimming costs V 4 bases and J 5 bases, and their ends lie 15 bases apart. Taken from cysteine to phenylalanine, the CDR3 has 15 residues. Just CDR3 DNA is preserved here, 45 bases in frame from base 1. Worth noting for this clone: What antigen it recognizes has not been identified. No much larger clone exists at a distance of one base, and base qualities are not known.

General study outcomes and caveats: Across the cohort, an inverse correlation was found between a larger post-nadir drop in TCR diversity and overall survival time among patients who died. The survival association was assessed only in patients who died, and better survival with proton therapy was presented by the authors as a possibility rather than a demonstrated result. Proton-treated patients stayed relatively stable during treatment, while photon-treated patients lost naive T cells and TCR diversity and gained effector/memory populations. After the lymphocyte count nadir, repertoires from photon-treated patients showed oligoclonal expansion, particularly of CD8+ Temra cells, and this expansion drove the decline in diversity.

Library preparation used the immunoSEQ multiplex PCR assay. T cell repertoires were profiled with deep sequencing of rearranged TCR beta loci together with multiparametric flow cytometry. TCRdb took this table from immuneACCESS and kept in-frame rearrangements with V and J called. Such tables lack part of the clones; where checked against another copy, unresolved V genes explain under half of the gap, and the rest is unexplained. The sample table contains tens of thousands of clones; only one count was recorded for about 86% of them. The top ten clonotypes cover over 1.1% of the sample. This sample comprised peripheral blood, obtained from a patient treated with proton-based radiotherapy. The rearrangement joined TRBV5-1 to TRBJ1-4, with no reliable assignment of the D segment. This sequence originates from a man aged 55 to 69 with pancreatic cancer. The DNA sequence is given as TGCGCCAGCAGCCCTGGCGGAATTGGGAATGAAAAACTGTTTTTT. This encodes CASSPGGIGNEKLFF.